This T cell receptor beta chain was observed in a study of T cell repertoires in cytomegalovirus infection. Study at large: Both a matching HLA type and CMV infection were indicated by public TCR beta signatures. Regarding the study as a whole: What dominated the ex vivo response were HLA-C-restricted CMV-specific TCR beta clonotypes.

Unmatched junction bases numbered 7, after V lost 4 bases and J lost 4 bases. The germline CDR1 and CDR2 sequences are MDHEN and SYDVKM. The CDR3 is 17 amino acids. TCRdb ran MiXCR on the reads and lists one entry per CDR3 protein. In the table there are hundreds of thousands of distinct CDR3 sequences, approximately 10% of which are singletons. This clonotype was detected ten times or more. Its specificity is unknown. This chain links TRBV28 with TRBJ2-1, with TRBD2 matching 13 bases. This clonotype originated in a human donor in good health (CMV status not recorded). Some clones in this sample may be carry-over from other donors' samples. Sequenced material: PBMCs. The chain's CDR3 is CASSSLLAGGPYNEQFF. CDR3 DNA sequence: TGTGCCAGCAGTTCTCTACTAGCGGGGGGGCCTTACAATGAGCAGTTCTTC.